This T cell receptor beta chain is drawn from a study of blood T cell repertoires in COVID-19. Study overall: Specimens from acute and convalescent COVID-19 originated in the United States, Italy and Spain. Sample material is recorded as cDNA or gDNA derived from T cells, B-cell-depleted T cells, or PBMCs.

Source study methods: Estimates of nucleated cell counts were drawn from the amplification of reference gene primers. Profiling relied on immunoSEQ multiplex PCR, and the TCRdb table lists in-frame clones only, not all of them. The V and J calls and clone size come from that table; D and trimming were worked out from the DNA. Of tens of thousands of clones listed, about 82% are singletons. This clone was detected a few times. The clonotype comes from a man between 45 and 60 years old with active COVID-19. Sequencing was done on a sample of peripheral blood.

This chain's CDR3 is CATYSNRGHSGYTF. CDR3 sequence (DNA): TGTGCCACCTACAGCAACAGGGGGCATTCTGGCTACACCTTC. The chain couples TRBV28 to TRBJ1-2; 9 bases line up with TRBD1. The CDR3 loop spans 14 amino acids. Germline V lookup: CDR1 MDHEN, CDR2 SYDVKM. V was clipped by 10 bases and J by 7 bases; unmatched bases: 13.